This T cell receptor (beta chain) appears in the sequencing data of a study of cytomegalovirus exposure and HLA in healthy donors. PCR involved 60 Vbeta and 13 Jbeta primers. This table comes from immunoSEQ multiplex PCR, and its TCRdb copy is limited to in-frame clones, with some not included. The repertoire consists of fewer than 250,000 clones, with approximately 83% occurring once and the leading ten covering around 1.5%. Trimming cost V 3 bases and J 2 bases; bases outside gene matches: 7. This CDR3 is 16 amino acids long. The germline V gene encodes CDR1 SGHTA and CDR2 FQGNSA. This chain joins TRBV7-2 and TRBJ2-1; 7 positions agree with TRBD2. Sequencing was carried out using PBMCs. The clonotype was recovered from a girl under 18 in good health and CMV-seronegative. The CDR3: CASSLGGGRAYNEQFF. CDR3 DNA sequence: TGTGCCAGCAGCTTGGGGGGAGGGCGGGCCTACAATGAGCAGTTCTTC.